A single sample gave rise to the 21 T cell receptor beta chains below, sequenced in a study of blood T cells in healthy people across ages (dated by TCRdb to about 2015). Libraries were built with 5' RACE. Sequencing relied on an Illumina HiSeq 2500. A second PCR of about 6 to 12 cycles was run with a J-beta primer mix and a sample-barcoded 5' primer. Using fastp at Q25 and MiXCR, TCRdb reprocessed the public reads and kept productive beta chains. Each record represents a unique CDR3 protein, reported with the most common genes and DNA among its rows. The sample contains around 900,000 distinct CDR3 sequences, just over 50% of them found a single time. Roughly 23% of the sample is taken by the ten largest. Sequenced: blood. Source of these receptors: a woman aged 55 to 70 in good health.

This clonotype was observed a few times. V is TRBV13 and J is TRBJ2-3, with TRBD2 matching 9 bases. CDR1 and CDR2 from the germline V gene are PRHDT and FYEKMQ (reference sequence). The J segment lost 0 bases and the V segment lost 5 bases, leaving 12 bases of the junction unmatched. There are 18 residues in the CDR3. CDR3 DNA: TGTGCCAGCAGCGCCCTTGTAGCGGGAGCTTTTAGCACAGATACGCAGTATTTT. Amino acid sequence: CASSALVAGAFSTDTQYF.

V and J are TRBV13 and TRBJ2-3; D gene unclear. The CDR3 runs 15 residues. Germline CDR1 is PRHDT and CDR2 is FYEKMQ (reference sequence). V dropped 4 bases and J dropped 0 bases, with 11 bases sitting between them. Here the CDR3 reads CASSYEGMSTDTQYF. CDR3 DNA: TGTGCCAGCAGCTACGAAGGGATGAGCACAGATACGCAGTATTTT.

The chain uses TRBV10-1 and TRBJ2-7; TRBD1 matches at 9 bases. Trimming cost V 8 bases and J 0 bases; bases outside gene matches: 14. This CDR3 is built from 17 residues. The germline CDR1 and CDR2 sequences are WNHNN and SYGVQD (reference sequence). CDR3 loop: CASDLWTGERSSYEQYF. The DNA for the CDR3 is TGCGCCAGCGACCTTTGGACAGGGGAGAGGAGCTCCTACGAGCAGTACTTC.

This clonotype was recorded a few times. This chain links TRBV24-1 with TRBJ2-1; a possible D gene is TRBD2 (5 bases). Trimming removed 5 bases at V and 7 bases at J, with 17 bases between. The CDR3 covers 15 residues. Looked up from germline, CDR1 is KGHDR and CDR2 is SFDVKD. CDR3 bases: TGTGCCACCAGTGTGGGCGGGCCCCCCGGGAATGAGCAGTTCTTC. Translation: CATSVGGPPGNEQFF.

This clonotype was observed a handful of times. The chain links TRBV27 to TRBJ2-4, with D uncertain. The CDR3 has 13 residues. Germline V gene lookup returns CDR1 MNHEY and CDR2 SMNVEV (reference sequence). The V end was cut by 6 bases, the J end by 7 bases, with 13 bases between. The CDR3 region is CASREVIGNIQYF. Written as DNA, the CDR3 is TGTGCCAGCAGAGAAGTGATTGGGAACATTCAGTACTTC.

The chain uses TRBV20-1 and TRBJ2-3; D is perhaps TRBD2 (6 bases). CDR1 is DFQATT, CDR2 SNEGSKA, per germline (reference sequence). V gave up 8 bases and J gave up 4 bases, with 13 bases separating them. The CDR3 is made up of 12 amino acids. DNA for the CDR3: TGCAGTTCCCACCCGGGGGCAGATACGCAGTATTTT. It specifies CSSHPGADTQYF.

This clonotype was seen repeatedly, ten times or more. The CDR3 DNA reads as TGTGCCAGCAGCCAAGCACCCCATCAGAGTCCACTGTACTTC. This gives the protein CASSQAPHQSPLYF. V gene TRBV4-2 combines with J gene TRBJ2-5; no reliable D call. This CDR3 has 14 amino acids. Between the trimmed V and J ends, which lost 1 base and 13 bases, there was a span of 19 bases. Germline V gene data show CDR1 as LGHNA and CDR2 as YNFKEQ.

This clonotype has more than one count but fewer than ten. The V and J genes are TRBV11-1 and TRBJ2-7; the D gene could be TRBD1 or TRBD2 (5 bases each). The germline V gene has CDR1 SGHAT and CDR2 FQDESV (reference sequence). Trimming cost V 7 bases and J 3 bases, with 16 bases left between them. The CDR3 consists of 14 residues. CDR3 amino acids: CASTHGDGLYEQYF. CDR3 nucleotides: TGTGCCAGCACCCATGGGGACGGACTCTACGAGCAGTACTTC.

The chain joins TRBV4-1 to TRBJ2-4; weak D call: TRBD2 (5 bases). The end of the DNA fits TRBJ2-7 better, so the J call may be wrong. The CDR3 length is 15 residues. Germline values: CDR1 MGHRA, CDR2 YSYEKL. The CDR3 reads CASSQQAGISYEQYF. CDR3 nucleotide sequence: TGCGCCAGCAGCCAGCAGGCGGGCATCTCCTACGAGCAGTACTTC.

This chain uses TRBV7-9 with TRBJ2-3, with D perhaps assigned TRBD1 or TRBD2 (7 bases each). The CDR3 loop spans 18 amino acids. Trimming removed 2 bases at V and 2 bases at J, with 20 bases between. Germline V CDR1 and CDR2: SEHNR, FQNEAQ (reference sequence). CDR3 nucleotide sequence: TGTGCCAGCAGCTTATTCCACTTGACAGGGAGGGACACAGATACGCAGTATTTT. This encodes CASSLFHLTGRDTDTQYF.

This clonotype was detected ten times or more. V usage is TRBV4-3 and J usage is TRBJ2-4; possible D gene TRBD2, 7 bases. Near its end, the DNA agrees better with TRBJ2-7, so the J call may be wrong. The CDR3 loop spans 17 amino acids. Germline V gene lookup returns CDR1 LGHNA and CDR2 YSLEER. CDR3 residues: CASKTKRGGLRYYEQYF. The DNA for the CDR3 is TGCGCCAGCAAAACTAAAAGGGGGGGCCTGCGGTACTACGAGCAGTACTTC.

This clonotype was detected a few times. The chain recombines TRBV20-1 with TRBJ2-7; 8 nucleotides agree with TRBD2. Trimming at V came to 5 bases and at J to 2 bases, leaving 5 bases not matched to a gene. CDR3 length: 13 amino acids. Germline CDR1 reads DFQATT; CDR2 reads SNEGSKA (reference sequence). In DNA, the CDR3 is TGCAGTGCTTATAGCGGGACCCCCTACGAGCAGTACTTC. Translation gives CSAYSGTPYEQYF.

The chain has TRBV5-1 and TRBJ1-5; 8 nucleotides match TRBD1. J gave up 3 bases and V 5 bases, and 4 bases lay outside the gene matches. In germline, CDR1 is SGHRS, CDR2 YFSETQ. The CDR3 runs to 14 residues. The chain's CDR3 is CASRVDRVNQPQHF. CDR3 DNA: TGCGCCAGCAGGGTGGACAGGGTCAATCAGCCCCAGCATTTT.

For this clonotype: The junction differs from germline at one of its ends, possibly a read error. The CDR3 sequence is CAGSESYEQYF. The CDR3 DNA reads TGTGCCGGCAGTGAAAGTTACGAGCAGTACTTC. J is TRBJ2-7 and V is TRBV6-1; no clear D gene. Germline V gives CDR1 MNHNS, CDR2 SASEGT. This CDR3 has 11 amino acids.

The CDR3, as DNA: TGCGCCAGCAGCCAAGGTGCGGGAGGAGGTTACGAGCAGTACTTC. It yields the protein CASSQGAGGGYEQYF. The chain couples TRBV4-3 to TRBJ2-7; the match to TRBD2 covers 8 bases. V lost 1 base to trimming and J lost 4 bases; unmatched junction nucleotides: 6. The CDR3 totals 15 residues. The germline V gene has CDR1 LGHNA and CDR2 YSLEER.

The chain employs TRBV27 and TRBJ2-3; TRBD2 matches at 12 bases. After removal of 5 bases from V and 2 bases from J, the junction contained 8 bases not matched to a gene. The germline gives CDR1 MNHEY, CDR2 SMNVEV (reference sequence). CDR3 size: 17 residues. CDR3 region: CASSPTGLAGNTDTQYF. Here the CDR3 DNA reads TGTGCCAGCAGTCCCACCGGACTAGCGGGAAACACAGATACGCAGTATTTT.

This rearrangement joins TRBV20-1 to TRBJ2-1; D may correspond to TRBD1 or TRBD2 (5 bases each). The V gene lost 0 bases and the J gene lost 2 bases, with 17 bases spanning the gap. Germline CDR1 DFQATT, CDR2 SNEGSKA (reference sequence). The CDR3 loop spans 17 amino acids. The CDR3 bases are TGCAGTGCTAGAGAGTGGGGATATGGGGGACCCTACAATGAGCAGTTCTTC. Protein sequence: CSAREWGYGGPYNEQFF.

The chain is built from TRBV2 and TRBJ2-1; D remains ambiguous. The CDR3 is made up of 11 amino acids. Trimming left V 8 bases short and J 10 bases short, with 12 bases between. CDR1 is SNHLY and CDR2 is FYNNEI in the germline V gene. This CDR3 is CASGGNYEQFF. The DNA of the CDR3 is TGTGCCAGCGGCGGAAACTACGAGCAGTTCTTC. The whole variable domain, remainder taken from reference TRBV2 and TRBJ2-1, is EPEVTQTPSHQVTQMGQEVILRCVPISNHLYFYWYRQILGQKVEFLVSFYNNEISEKSEIFDDQFSVERPDGSNFTLKIRSTKLEDSAMYFCASGGNYEQFFGPGTRLTVL.

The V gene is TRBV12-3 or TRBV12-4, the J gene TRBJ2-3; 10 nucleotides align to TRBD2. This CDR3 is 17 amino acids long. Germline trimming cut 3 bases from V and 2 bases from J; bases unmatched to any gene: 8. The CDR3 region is CASSFPSLAGITDTQYF. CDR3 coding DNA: TGTGCCAGCAGTTTCCCCTCACTAGCGGGAATCACAGATACGCAGTATTTT.

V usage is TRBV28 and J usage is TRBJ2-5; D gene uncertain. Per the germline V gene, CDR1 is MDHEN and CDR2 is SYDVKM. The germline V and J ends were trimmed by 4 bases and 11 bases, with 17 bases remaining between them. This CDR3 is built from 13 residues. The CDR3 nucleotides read TGTGCCAGCAGTTACCTCGTTGACAATGAGCAGTACTTC. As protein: CASSYLVDNEQYF.

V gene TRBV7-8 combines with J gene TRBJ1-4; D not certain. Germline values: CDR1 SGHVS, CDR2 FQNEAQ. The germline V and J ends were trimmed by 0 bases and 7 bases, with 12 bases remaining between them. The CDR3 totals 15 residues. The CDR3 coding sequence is TGTGCCAGCAGCTTAGCAGGGCCGCGGCGTGAAAAACTGTTTTTT. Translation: CASSLAGPRREKLFF.